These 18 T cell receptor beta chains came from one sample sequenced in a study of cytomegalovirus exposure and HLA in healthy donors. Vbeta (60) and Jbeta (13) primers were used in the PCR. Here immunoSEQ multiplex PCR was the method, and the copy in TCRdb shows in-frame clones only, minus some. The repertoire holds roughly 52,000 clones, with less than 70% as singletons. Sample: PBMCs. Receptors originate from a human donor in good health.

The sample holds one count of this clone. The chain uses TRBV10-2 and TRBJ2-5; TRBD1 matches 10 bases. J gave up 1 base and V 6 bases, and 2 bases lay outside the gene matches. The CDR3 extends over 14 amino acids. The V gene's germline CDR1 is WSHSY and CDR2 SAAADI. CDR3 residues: CASSRQGAQETQYF. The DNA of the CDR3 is TGCGCCAGCAGCCGACAGGGGGCCCAAGAGACCCAGTACTTC.

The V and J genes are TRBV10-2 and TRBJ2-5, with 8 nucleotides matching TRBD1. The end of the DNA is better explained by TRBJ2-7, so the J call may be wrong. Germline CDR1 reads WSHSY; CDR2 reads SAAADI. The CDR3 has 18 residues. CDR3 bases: TGCGCCAGCAGTGAGTCGTGGCCCGGGACAGGCAGGATGTACGAGCAGTACTTC. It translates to CASSESWPGTGRMYEQYF.

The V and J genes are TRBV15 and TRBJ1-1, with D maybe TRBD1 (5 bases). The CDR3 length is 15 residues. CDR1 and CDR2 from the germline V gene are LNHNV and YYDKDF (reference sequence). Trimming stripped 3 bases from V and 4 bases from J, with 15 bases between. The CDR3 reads CATSSPGGVFTEAFF. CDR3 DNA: TGTGCCACCAGCAGTCCCGGGGGGGTATTCACTGAAGCTTTCTTT.

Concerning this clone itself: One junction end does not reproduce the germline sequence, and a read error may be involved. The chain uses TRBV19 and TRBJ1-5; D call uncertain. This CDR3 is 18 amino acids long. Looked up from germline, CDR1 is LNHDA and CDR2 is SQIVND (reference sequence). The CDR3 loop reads CASSIDGSAPRKNQPQHF. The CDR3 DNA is TGTGCCAGCAGTATAGATGGGTCAGCACCCAGGAAGAATCAGCCCCAGCATTTT.

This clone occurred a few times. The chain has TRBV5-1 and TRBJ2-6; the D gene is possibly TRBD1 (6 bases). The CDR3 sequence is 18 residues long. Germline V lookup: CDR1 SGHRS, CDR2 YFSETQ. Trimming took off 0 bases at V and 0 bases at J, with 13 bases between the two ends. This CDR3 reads CASSLEVGASSGANVLTF. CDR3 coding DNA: TGCGCCAGCAGCTTGGAGGTGGGGGCGAGCTCTGGGGCCAACGTCCTGACTTTC.

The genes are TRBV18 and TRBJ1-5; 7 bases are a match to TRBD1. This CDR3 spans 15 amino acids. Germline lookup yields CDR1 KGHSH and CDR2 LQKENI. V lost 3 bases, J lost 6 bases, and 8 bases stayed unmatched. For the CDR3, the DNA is TGTGCCAGCTCACCTGGCTCAGGGGGAGGTCAGCCCCAGCATTTT. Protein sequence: CASSPGSGGGQPQHF.

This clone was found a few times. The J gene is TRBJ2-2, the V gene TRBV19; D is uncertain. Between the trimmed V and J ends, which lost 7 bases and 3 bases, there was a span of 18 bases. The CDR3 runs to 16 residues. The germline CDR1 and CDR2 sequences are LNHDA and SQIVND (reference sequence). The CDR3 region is CASTPLVNDDTGELFF. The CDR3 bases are TGTGCCAGTACCCCCCTAGTCAATGACGACACCGGGGAGCTGTTTTTT. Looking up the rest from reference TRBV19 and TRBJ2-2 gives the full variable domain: DGGITQSPKYLFRKEGQNVTLSCEQNLNHDAMYWYRQDPGQGLRLIYYSQIVNDFQKGDIAEGYSVSREKKESFPLTVTSAQKNPTAFYLCASTPLVNDDTGELFFGEGSRLTVL.

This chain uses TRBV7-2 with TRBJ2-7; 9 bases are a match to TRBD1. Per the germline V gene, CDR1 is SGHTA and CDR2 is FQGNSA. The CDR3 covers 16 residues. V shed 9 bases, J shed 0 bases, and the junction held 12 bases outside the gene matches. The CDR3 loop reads CARSGHRGRSSYEQYF. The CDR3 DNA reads TGTGCCAGAAGCGGCCACAGGGGGCGAAGCTCCTACGAGCAGTACTTC.

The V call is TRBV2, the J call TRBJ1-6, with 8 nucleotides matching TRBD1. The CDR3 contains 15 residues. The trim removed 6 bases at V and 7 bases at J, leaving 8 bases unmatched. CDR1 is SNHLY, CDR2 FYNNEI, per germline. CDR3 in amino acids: CASRAIGQGNSPLHF. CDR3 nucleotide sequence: TGTGCCAGCAGGGCAATCGGACAGGGAAATTCACCCCTCCACTTT.

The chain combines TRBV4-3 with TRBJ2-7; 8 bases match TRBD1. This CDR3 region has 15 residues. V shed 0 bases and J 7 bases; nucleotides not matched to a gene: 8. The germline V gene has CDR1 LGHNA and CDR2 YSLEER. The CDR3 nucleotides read TGCGCCAGCAGCCAAGAATTCAGGGGGCGCGGGGAGCAGTACTTC. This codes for CASSQEFRGRGEQYF.

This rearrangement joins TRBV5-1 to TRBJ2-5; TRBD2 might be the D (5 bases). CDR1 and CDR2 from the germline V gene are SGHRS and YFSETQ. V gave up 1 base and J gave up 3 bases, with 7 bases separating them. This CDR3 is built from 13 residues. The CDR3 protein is CASSLQAEETQYF. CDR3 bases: TGCGCCAGCAGCTTGCAAGCGGAAGAGACCCAGTACTTC.

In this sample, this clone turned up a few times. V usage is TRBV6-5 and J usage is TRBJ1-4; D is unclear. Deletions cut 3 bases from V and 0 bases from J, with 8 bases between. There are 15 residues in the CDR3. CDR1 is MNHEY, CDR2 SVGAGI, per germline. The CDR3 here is CASSYEGATNEKLFF. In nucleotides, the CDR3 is TGTGCCAGCAGTTATGAGGGCGCAACTAATGAAAAACTGTTTTTT.

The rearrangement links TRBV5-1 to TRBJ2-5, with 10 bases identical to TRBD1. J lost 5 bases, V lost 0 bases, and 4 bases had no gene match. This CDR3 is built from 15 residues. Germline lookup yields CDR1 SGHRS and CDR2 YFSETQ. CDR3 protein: CASSLETGGLETQYF. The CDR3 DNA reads TGCGCCAGCAGCTTGGAGACAGGGGGCTTGGAGACCCAGTACTTC.

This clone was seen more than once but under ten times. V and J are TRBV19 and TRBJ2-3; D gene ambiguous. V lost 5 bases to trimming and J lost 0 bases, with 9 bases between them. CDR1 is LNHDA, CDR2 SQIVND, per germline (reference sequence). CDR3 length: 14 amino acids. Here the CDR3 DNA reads TGTGCCAGTAGTTCGAGAACTAGCACAGATACGCAGTATTTT. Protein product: CASSSRTSTDTQYF.

DNA for the CDR3: TGTGCCAGCAGGGAAAGCGGGGGGCCGGTCGGGGAGCTGTTTTTT. Translated, it gives CASRESGGPVGELFF. The gene calls are TRBV7-9 and TRBJ2-2; 9 positions match TRBD2. Per germline, CDR1 SEHNR and CDR2 FQNEAQ (reference sequence). J lost 7 bases, V lost 6 bases, and 9 bases had no gene match. The CDR3 loop spans 15 amino acids. The full variable domain, with the rest looked up from reference TRBV7-9 and TRBJ2-2, is DTGVSQNPRHKITKRGQNVTFRCDPISEHNRLYWYRQTLGQGPEFLTYFQNEAQLEKSRLLSDRFSAERPKGSFSTLEIQRTEQGDSAMYLCASRESGGPVGELFFGEGSRLTVL.

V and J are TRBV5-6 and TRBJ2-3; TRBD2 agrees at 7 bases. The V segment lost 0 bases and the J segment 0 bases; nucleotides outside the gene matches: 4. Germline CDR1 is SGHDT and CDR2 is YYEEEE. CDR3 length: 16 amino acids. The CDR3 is CASSLGGGASTDTQYF. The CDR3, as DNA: TGTGCCAGCAGCTTGGGCGGGGGAGCTAGCACAGATACGCAGTATTTT.

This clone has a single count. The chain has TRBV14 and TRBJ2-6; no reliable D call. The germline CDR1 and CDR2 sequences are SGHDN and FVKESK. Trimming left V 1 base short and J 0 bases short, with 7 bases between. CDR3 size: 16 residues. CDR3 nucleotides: TGTGCCAGCAGCCAAGGAGGCTACTCTGGGGCCAACGTCCTGACTTTC. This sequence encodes CASSQGGYSGANVLTF.

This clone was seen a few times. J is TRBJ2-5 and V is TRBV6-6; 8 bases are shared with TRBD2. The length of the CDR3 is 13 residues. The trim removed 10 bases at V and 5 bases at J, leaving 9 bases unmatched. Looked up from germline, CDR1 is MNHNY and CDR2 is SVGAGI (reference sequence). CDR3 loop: CATKRGGQETQYF. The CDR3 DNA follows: TGTGCCACTAAACGGGGGGGCCAGGAGACCCAGTACTTC.